This T cell receptor (beta chain) was recorded in a study of blood T cell repertoires in COVID-19. Across the study: Acute-phase and convalescent COVID-19 samples originated in the United States, Italy and Spain. The cDNA or gDNA used as material had been derived from T cells, B-cell-depleted T cells, or PBMCs.

Authors' processing steps: Reference gene primers were amplified, and this amplification served to estimate nucleated cell counts. The data were produced by immunoSEQ multiplex PCR, yet TCRdb's version contains in-frame clones alone and is incomplete. That table furnishes V, J and clone size, whereas the DNA furnished D and trimming. The sample includes 110,000 to 150,000 clones, around 79% of them seen just once. During active infection, Seattle patients enrolled and were then monitored through disease. The germline V gene encodes CDR1 SGHRS and CDR2 YFSETQ. The CDR3 is 14 amino acids. V was shortened by 6 bases and J by 4 bases, with 17 bases between the two germline ends.

Sequenced sample: peripheral blood. The receptor's source is a woman in her seventies with COVID-19, enrolled during active disease. The gene calls are TRBV5-1 and TRBJ2-7, with TRBD1 as a possible D gene (6 bases). The CDR3 spells CASKVYRASYEQYF. Here the CDR3 DNA reads TGCGCCAGCAAGGTCTACAGGGCGTCATACGAGCAGTACTTC.